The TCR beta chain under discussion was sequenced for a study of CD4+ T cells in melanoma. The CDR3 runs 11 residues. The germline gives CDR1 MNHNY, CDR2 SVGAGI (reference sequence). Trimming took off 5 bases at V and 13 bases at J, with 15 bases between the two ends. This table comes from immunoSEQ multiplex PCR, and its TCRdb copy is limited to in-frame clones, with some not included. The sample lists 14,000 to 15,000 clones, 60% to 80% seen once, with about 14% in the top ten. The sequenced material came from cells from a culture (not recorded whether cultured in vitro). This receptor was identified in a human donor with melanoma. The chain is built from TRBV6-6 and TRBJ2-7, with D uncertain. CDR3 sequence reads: CASSRTEERYF. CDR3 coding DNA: TGTGCCAGCAGTCGCACAGAAGAAAGATACTTC.